The T cell receptor beta chain described here comes from a study of shared clonotypes between healthy human individuals. Study background: The cohort had a couple of women and a few men, ages 18 to 49. Donors had three CD4 naive, three CD4 memory, two CD8 naive and one CD8 memory plate apiece. Study-wide results and limits: Even with large depth, rarefaction showed that sorted-subset sequencing was incomplete.

This clone was found once. The antigen remains undetermined. Produced via immunoSEQ multiplex PCR; TCRdb's table is partial and in-frame only. The repertoire holds about 180,000 clones, with 85% to 95% as singletons. The CDR3 is 14 residues long. V gave up 4 bases and J gave up 11 bases; unmatched junction bases: 15. Germline assignment: CDR1 GTSNPN and CDR2 SVGIG (reference sequence). Donors comprised healthy HIV-negative adults lacking recent acute infections or vaccinations. The origin of this receptor is a woman aged 25 to 45 in good health. The chain employs TRBV30 and TRBJ2-5, with 8 bases that match TRBD2. The specimen was naive CD4+ T cells sorted from blood. Indicated subset: CD45RA+ positively selected. The CDR3 nucleotides read TGTGCCTGGACTTCGGGTGCGGGAGGAAGGGAGCAGTACTTC. This encodes CAWTSGAGGREQYF.